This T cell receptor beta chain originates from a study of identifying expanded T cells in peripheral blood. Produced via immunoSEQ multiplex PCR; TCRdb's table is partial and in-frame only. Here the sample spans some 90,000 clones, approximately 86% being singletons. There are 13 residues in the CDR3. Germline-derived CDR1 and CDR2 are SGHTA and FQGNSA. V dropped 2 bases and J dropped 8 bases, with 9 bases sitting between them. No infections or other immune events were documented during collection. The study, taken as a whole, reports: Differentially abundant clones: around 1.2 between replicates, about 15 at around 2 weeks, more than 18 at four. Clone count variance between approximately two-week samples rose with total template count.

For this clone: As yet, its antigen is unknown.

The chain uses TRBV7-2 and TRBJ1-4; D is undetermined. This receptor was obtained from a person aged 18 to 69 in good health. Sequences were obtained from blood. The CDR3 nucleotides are TGTGCCAGCAGCTTAAGTCCGGACGAAAAACTGTTTTTT. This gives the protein CASSLSPDEKLFF.